Shown below are 20 T cell receptor beta chains from a single sample sequenced in a study of T cell repertoires in cytomegalovirus infection. Each CDR3 protein gets one entry after TCRdb re-called the reads with MiXCR. This repertoire shows about 600,000 distinct CDR3 sequences, approximately 24% found once; its top ten account for around 7.6%. The sample consisted of CD8+ T cells from PBMCs. These receptors all stem from a human donor in good health (CMV status not recorded). Some clones in this sample may be carry-over from other donors' samples.

A word on this clonotype: A much larger clone lies one base from this, so it may be a read error. V usage is TRBV7-4 and J usage is TRBJ2-1, with a tentative D call TRBD2 (5 bases). Trimming took off 7 bases at V and 4 bases at J, with 17 bases between the two ends. CDR1 is SGHVT, CDR2 SQSDAQ, per germline. CDR3 size: 15 residues. The CDR3 sequence: CASKMIEGMYNEQFF. In DNA, the CDR3 is TGTGCCAGCAAAATGATAGAGGGCATGTACAATGAGCAGTTCTTC.

This chain links TRBV11-2 with TRBJ2-7, with a weak D call TRBD1 (6 bases). V was pared by 4 bases and J by 4 bases, with 14 bases between. Germline loops: CDR1 SGHAT, CDR2 FQNNGV. CDR3 length: 14 amino acids. The CDR3 spells CASSSQGSRYEQYF. CDR3 nucleotides: TGTGCCAGCAGCTCACAGGGTTCAAGGTACGAGCAGTACTTC. Drawing the rest from reference TRBV11-2 and TRBJ2-7, the complete variable domain is EAGVAQSPRYKIIEKRQSVAFWCNPISGHATLYWYQQILGQGPKLLIQFQNNGVVDDSQLPKDRFSAERLKGVDSTLKIQPAKLEDSAVYLCASSSQGSRYEQYFGPGTRLTVT.

Many counts were recorded for this clonotype. The chain links TRBV25-1 to TRBJ1-1, with D unclear. CDR1 is MGHDK, CDR2 SYGVNS, per germline. This CDR3 is 14 amino acids long. The germline V and J ends were trimmed by 6 bases and 4 bases, with 15 bases remaining between them. DNA of the CDR3: TGTGCCAGCAGCCGACGAGGCCGTGGCACTGAAGCTTTCTTT. It codes for CASSRRGRGTEAFF.

The chain links TRBV14 to TRBJ2-3; maybe TRBD1 (6 bases). The germline V and J ends were trimmed by 0 bases and 2 bases, with 9 bases remaining between them. This CDR3 region has 15 residues. From germline, CDR1 is SGHDN and CDR2 FVKESK. CDR3 sequence (DNA): TGTGCCAGCAGCCAAGAAACAGGGTCCACAGATACGCAGTATTTT. It encodes CASSQETGSTDTQYF.

In the case of this clonotype: A read error may explain this, as a much larger clone is one base away. The chain carries TRBV7-2 and TRBJ2-6; 8 bases match TRBD2. This CDR3 contains 18 residues. Trimming at V came to 3 bases and at J to 7 bases, leaving 14 bases not matched to a gene. CDR1 is SGHTA, CDR2 FQGNSA, per germline. CDR3 region: CASSFRPGLAGGANVLTF. The CDR3 bases are TGTGCCAGCAGCTTTCGCCCGGGGTTGGCGGGGGGCGCCAACGTCCTGACTTTC.

Worth noting for this clonotype: A much larger clone is a single base away; this may be a read error. The V and J genes are TRBV12-5 and TRBJ2-7, with D unresolved. V was cut by 5 bases and J by 7 bases, with 12 bases left in between. CDR3 size: 12 residues. Per germline, CDR1 LGHNT and CDR2 FRNRAP. The CDR3 loop is CASGPQLGEQYV. The CDR3, as DNA: TGTGCTAGTGGTCCCCAGCTGGGGGAGCAGTACGTC.

This chain links TRBV6-1 with TRBJ2-5; D remains ambiguous. Germline CDR1 and CDR2: MNHNS and SASEGT. V shed 5 bases and J shed 2 bases, with 15 bases lying between them. The CDR3 runs to 15 residues. This CDR3 is CASSPELHPQETQYF. CDR3 DNA sequence: TGTGCCAGCAGTCCCGAACTACATCCACAAGAGACCCAGTACTTC.

This clonotype was recorded a few times. The rearrangement joins TRBV12-3 or TRBV12-4 to TRBJ2-2, with 7 bases lining up with TRBD1. The ends lost 6 bases at V and 6 bases at J; junction bases unmatched: 4. This CDR3 spans 13 amino acids. The chain's CDR3 is CASRDRKSGELFF. The CDR3 DNA reads as TGTGCCAGCAGGGACAGGAAATCCGGGGAGCTGTTTTTT.

A word on this clonotype: This may stem from a read error, because a much larger clone lies one nucleotide away. This chain uses TRBV4-1 with TRBJ1-1; D is ambiguous. CDR3 length: 16 residues. With 0 bases removed from V and 0 bases from J, the gap between germline ends came to 11 bases. CDR1 and CDR2 (germline): MGHRA, YSYEKL. As DNA, the CDR3 is TGCGCCAGCAGCCAAGAATTATTGACCATGAACACTGAAGCTTTCTTT. It yields the protein CASSQELLTMNTEAFF.

This clonotype was counted a few times. V is TRBV20-1 and J is TRBJ2-3; perhaps D is TRBD1 or TRBD2 (5 bases each). CDR3 length: 13 residues. The V gene lost 6 bases and the J gene lost 0 bases, with 10 bases spanning the gap. Germline V gene data show CDR1 as DFQATT and CDR2 as SNEGSKA (reference sequence). CDR3 residues: CSAGTSSTDTQYF. CDR3 nucleotide sequence: TGCAGTGCAGGGACCAGTAGCACAGATACGCAGTATTTT.

This clonotype was picked up a small number of times. V is TRBV7-6 and J is TRBJ2-1; D remains unclear. Trimming left V 4 bases short and J 7 bases short, with 14 bases between. Germline assignment: CDR1 SGHVS and CDR2 FNYEAQ. The CDR3 contains 14 residues. In nucleotides, the CDR3 is TGTGCCAGCAGCTCTCAAGAGGTCGTAAATGAGCAGTTCTTC. This sequence encodes CASSSQEVVNEQFF.

This clonotype occurred many times. This rearrangement joins TRBV12-5 to TRBJ2-7; TRBD1 aligns across 9 bases. Unmatched junction bases numbered 4, after V lost 3 bases and J lost 4 bases. CDR1 is LGHNT, CDR2 FRNRAP, per germline. The CDR3 length is 14 residues. CDR3 protein: CASGLQGAVYEQYF. CDR3 DNA sequence: TGTGCTAGTGGTTTACAGGGGGCTGTATACGAGCAGTACTTC.

With regard to this clonotype: One end of the junction varies from germline; a read error may be responsible. This chain connects TRBV20-1 to TRBJ1-5, with no clear D. This CDR3 is 14 amino acids long. The V gene's germline CDR1 is DFQATT and CDR2 SNEGSKA (reference sequence). The CDR3 sequence: CNASRQNSNQPQHF. The CDR3 nucleotides read TGCAATGCTAGTAGGCAGAATAGCAATCAGCCCCAGCATTTT.

The V call is TRBV27, the J call TRBJ2-5; D gene ambiguous. The V and J ends lost 0 bases and 5 bases respectively, with 7 bases between them. Germline-derived CDR1 and CDR2 are MNHEY and SMNVEV (reference sequence). CDR3 length equals 13 residues. The CDR3 sequence: CASSLSFRETQYF. The CDR3 DNA reads as TGTGCCAGCAGTTTATCCTTCCGCGAGACCCAGTACTTC.

V is TRBV29-1 and J is TRBJ1-2; 12 bases fit TRBD1. CDR1 and CDR2 from the germline V gene are SQVTM and ANQGSEA. Unmatched junction bases numbered 7, after V lost 4 bases and J lost 4 bases. The CDR3 length is 15 residues. The CDR3 DNA reads TGCAGCGTTGGAGGTGGGACAGGGGGCTTCTATGGCTACACCTTC. It specifies CSVGGGTGGFYGYTF.

With respect to this clonotype: This may come from a read error, since a much larger clone is one base off. The J gene is TRBJ1-5, the V gene TRBV7-2, with D possibly being TRBD1 (6 bases). Germline V CDR1 and CDR2: SGHTA, FQGNSA. This CDR3 has 17 amino acids. In nucleotides, the CDR3 is TGTGCCTGCAGCTTAGACCTGGGGGCAGCGAGCAATCAGCCCCAGCATTTT. Its translation: CACSLDLGAASNQPQHF.

This chain connects TRBV4-1 to TRBJ1-6; D not resolved. V lost 2 bases and J lost 7, with 15 bases in between. CDR1 is MGHRA and CDR2 is YSYEKL in the germline V gene. CDR3 size: 16 residues. The chain's CDR3 is CASSQFTDQLNSPLHF. The CDR3 DNA sequence: TGCGCCAGCAGCCAATTTACGGACCAGCTGAATTCACCCCTCCACTTT.

The rearrangement joins TRBV20-1 to TRBJ2-1, with 9 bases matching TRBD2. Germline loops: CDR1 DFQATT, CDR2 SNEGSKA (reference sequence). Losses at the gene ends were 4 bases for V and 6 bases for J; bases not matched to a gene: 7. The CDR3 consists of 14 residues. The chain's CDR3 is CSANNGGGGNEQFF. Here the CDR3 DNA reads TGCAGTGCTAATAATGGCGGGGGGGGCAATGAGCAGTTCTTC.

The rearrangement joins TRBV24-1 to TRBJ2-2, with TRBD1 as a possible D gene (5 bases). Germline values: CDR1 KGHDR, CDR2 SFDVKD. The CDR3 has 14 residues. Trimming removed 7 bases at V and 2 bases at J, with 10 bases between. In DNA form, the CDR3 reads TGTGCCACCAGAGAGGACACCAACACCGGGGAGCTGTTTTTT. Translating it yields CATREDTNTGELFF.

This clonotype was detected only a few times. This chain connects TRBV20-1 to TRBJ1-1, with a weak D call TRBD1 (5 bases). Germline V lookup: CDR1 DFQATT, CDR2 SNEGSKA (reference sequence). V was trimmed by 0 bases and J by 5 bases, leaving 19 bases between them. The CDR3 extends over 16 amino acids. CDR3 sequence reads: CSARDLRDGPGTEAFF. CDR3 bases: TGCAGTGCTAGAGATCTCCGCGACGGGCCAGGGACTGAAGCTTTCTTT.